What follows are 18 T cell receptor beta chains derived from one specimen sequenced in a study of T cell responses to AZD1222 COVID-19 vaccine. Assay: immunoSEQ multiplex PCR; the TCRdb copy retains only in-frame clones and omits some. Here the sample spans roughly 100,000 clones, 70% to 90% being singletons. Sequenced material: peripheral blood, taken on day 0 of AZD1222 vaccination. These TCRs come from an adult in good health.

This chain connects TRBV23-1 to TRBJ2-6, with 7 bases fitting TRBD1. TRBV23-1 is noted as an ORF with a role that remains uncertain. The V gene end was trimmed by 2 bases and the J gene end by 4 bases; junction bases not matched to a gene: 5. CDR3 size: 16 residues. CDR3 region: CASSQDTGAGANVLTF. The CDR3 coding sequence is TGCGCCAGCAGTCAAGACACAGGGGCCGGGGCCAACGTCCTGACTTTC.

The genes are TRBV28 and TRBJ2-5; 9 bases align to TRBD2. After removal of 6 bases from V and 5 bases from J, the junction contained 16 bases not matched to a gene. Germline CDR1 MDHEN, CDR2 SYDVKM. This CDR3 region has 17 residues. CDR3 in DNA: TGTGCCAGCAGCGCCGAGGGGCGGGAGGGCCTAAGGGAGACCCAGTACTTC. Amino acids: CASSAEGREGLRETQYF. The full variable domain, its missing parts supplied by reference TRBV28 and TRBJ2-5, is DVKVTQSSRYLVKRTGEKVFLECVQDMDHENMFWYRQDPGLGLRLIYFSYDVKMKEKGDIPEGYSVSREKKERFSLILESASTNQTSMYLCASSAEGREGLRETQYFGPGTRLLVL.

The V gene is TRBV28, the J gene TRBJ1-5; 7 nucleotides line up with TRBD1. Germline CDR1 MDHEN, CDR2 SYDVKM. This CDR3 contains 14 residues. The junction had 8 bases not matched to a gene; V was cut back by 3 bases and J by 9 bases. The CDR3 DNA reads as TGTGCCAGCAGTTTCATCCAGGGGGGGACGCCCCAGCATTTT. This codes for CASSFIQGGTPQHF.

The chain is built from TRBV27 and TRBJ2-5; TRBD1 is a possible D gene (6 bases). This CDR3 has 15 residues. Germline-derived CDR1 and CDR2 are MNHEY and SMNVEV (reference sequence). The V end was cut by 3 bases, the J end by 4 bases, with 15 bases between. CDR3 sequence: CASSFFPGVGETQYF. CDR3 DNA: TGTGCCAGCAGTTTCTTTCCAGGGGTGGGAGAGACCCAGTACTTC.

The chain uses TRBV19 and TRBJ1-2; D is unclear. The germline CDR1 and CDR2 sequences are LNHDA and SQIVND (reference sequence). The CDR3 consists of 13 residues. V lost 0 bases and J lost 4, with 6 bases in between. This chain's CDR3 is CASSIDWSYGYTF. For the CDR3, the DNA is TGTGCCAGTAGTATAGATTGGAGCTATGGCTACACCTTC.

This sequence joins TRBV30 and TRBJ1-4, with unresolved D. Germline V CDR1 and CDR2: GTSNPN, SVGIG (reference sequence). The CDR3 spans 13 residues. Trimming stripped 6 bases from V and 5 bases from J, with 13 bases between. The chain's CDR3 is CACHGSKNEKLFF. In nucleotides, the CDR3 is TGTGCCTGCCACGGGAGCAAAAATGAAAAACTGTTTTTT.

This chain links TRBV3-1 (or the pseudogene TRBV3-2) with TRBJ1-5; TRBD1 matches at 7 bases. With 2 bases clipped from V and 2 bases from J, the junction kept 18 bases outside the gene matches. The CDR3 spans 20 residues. The germline V gene has CDR1 LGHDT and CDR2 YNNKEL (reference sequence). CDR3 protein: CASSQQRVTETGKGNQPQHF. The CDR3 DNA is TGTGCCAGCAGCCAACAACGGGTAACTGAGACAGGGAAGGGCAATCAGCCCCAGCATTTT.

The gene calls are TRBV13 and TRBJ2-3, with D perhaps being TRBD1 or TRBD2 (5 bases each). Germline-derived CDR1 and CDR2 are PRHDT and FYEKMQ (reference sequence). The CDR3 runs to 13 residues. The V end was cut by 2 bases, the J end by 6 bases, with 9 bases between. CDR3 bases: TGTGCCAGCAGCTTAAGCAGGGAGGATACGCAGTATTTT. Translated, it gives CASSLSREDTQYF.

Turning to this clone: The junction shows a germline mismatch at one end, possibly a read error. This chain joins TRBV6-6 and TRBJ1-2; D ambiguous. CDR3 size: 15 residues. Germline CDR1 MNHNY, CDR2 SVGAGI (reference sequence). The chain's CDR3 is CASSDSAVANYGYTF. CDR3 sequence (DNA): TGTGCCAGCAGTGACTCGGCCGTAGCTAACTATGGCTACACCTTC.

The genes are TRBV19 and TRBJ1-1, with unresolved D. The CDR3 length is 15 residues. Germline V gene sequence: CDR1 LNHDA, CDR2 SQIVND (reference sequence). V lost 3 bases, J lost 5 bases, and 16 bases lay in between. The CDR3 DNA reads TGTGCCAGTAGTATTGGTCCGCTTGGAGGGACTGAAGCTTTCTTT. Protein sequence: CASSIGPLGGTEAFF.

J is TRBJ1-2 and V is TRBV25-1; D is ambiguous. Germline-derived CDR1 and CDR2 are MGHDK and SYGVNS. V lost 4 bases and J 7 bases, leaving 16 bases between the germline ends. The CDR3 is 14 residues long. The CDR3 loop reads CASSGKTVAGGYTF. CDR3 nucleotide sequence: TGTGCCAGCAGTGGTAAAACAGTGGCGGGTGGCTACACCTTC.

CDR3 amino acids: CASSDRTGGDSGAFF. The CDR3 nucleotides are TGTGCCAGCAGCGACCGGACAGGGGGCGATTCCGGAGCTTTCTTT. The chain recombines TRBV7-9 with TRBJ1-1, with 11 bases identical to TRBD1. The CDR3 loop spans 15 amino acids. With V trimmed by 5 bases and J by 10 bases, 12 bases remained unmatched. The V gene's germline CDR1 is SEHNR and CDR2 FQNEAQ (reference sequence).

This clone occurred once. V is TRBV9 and J is TRBJ1-1, with a possible D match to TRBD1 (6 bases). CDR1 is SGDLS, CDR2 YYNGEE, per germline. The V end was cut by 6 bases, the J end by 1 base, with 10 bases between. The CDR3 runs to 13 residues. CDR3 region: CASNGGGNTEAFF. The CDR3 nucleotides are TGTGCCAGCAATGGAGGGGGGAACACTGAAGCTTTCTTT.

The chain is built from TRBV29-1 and TRBJ1-4; D gene unclear. The ends were cut back, 5 bases at V and 0 bases at J, with 7 bases in the middle. CDR1 is SQVTM, CDR2 ANQGSEA, per germline. The CDR3 contains 13 residues. This chain's CDR3 is CSVSLATNEKLFF. The DNA for the CDR3 is TGCAGCGTTAGTCTTGCAACTAATGAAAAACTGTTTTTT.

The genes are TRBV19 and TRBJ2-7; a weak D match, TRBD1 (5 bases). The CDR3 is made up of 16 amino acids. Germline CDR1 LNHDA, CDR2 SQIVND (reference sequence). The V end lost 5 bases, the J end lost 6 bases, and 23 bases lay between the germline ends. This CDR3 reads CASSSKGALSTREQYF. The CDR3 nucleotides are TGTGCCAGTAGTTCCAAAGGGGCCTTATCTACTCGCGAGCAGTACTTC.

V is TRBV14 and J is TRBJ2-5, with 7 bases fitting TRBD1. This CDR3 spans 15 amino acids. V lost 1 base to trimming and J lost 5 bases; unmatched junction nucleotides: 7. The V gene's germline CDR1 is SGHDN and CDR2 FVKESK. CDR3 DNA: TGTGCCAGCAGCCAAGTTCGGGGACAGTGGGAGACCCAGTACTTC. Its protein product is CASSQVRGQWETQYF. Complete variable domain (other parts from reference TRBV14 and TRBJ2-5): EAGVTQFPSHSVIEKGQTVTLRCDPISGHDNLYWYRRVMGKEIKFLLHFVKESKQDESGMPNNRFLAERTGGTYSTLKVQPAELEDSGVYFCASSQVRGQWETQYFGPGTRLLVL.

V gene TRBV7-3 combines with J gene TRBJ2-5; 9 nucleotides align to TRBD1. CDR1 and CDR2 (germline): SGHTA, FQGTGA. Trimming removed 5 bases from V and 1 base from J; junction bases left unmatched: 5. The CDR3 runs 15 residues. The CDR3: CASSPQTGGQETQYF. In DNA form, the CDR3 reads TGTGCCAGCAGCCCCCAGACAGGGGGCCAAGAGACCCAGTACTTC.

V and J are TRBV7-2 and TRBJ1-2; no definite D call. This CDR3 contains 15 residues. In germline, CDR1 is SGHTA, CDR2 FQGNSA. V lost 1 base and J 2 bases, leaving 11 bases between the germline ends. In DNA form, the CDR3 reads TGTGCCAGCAGCTTAGTGGTTGCGGGGAACTATGGCTACACCTTC. Translating it yields CASSLVVAGNYGYTF.